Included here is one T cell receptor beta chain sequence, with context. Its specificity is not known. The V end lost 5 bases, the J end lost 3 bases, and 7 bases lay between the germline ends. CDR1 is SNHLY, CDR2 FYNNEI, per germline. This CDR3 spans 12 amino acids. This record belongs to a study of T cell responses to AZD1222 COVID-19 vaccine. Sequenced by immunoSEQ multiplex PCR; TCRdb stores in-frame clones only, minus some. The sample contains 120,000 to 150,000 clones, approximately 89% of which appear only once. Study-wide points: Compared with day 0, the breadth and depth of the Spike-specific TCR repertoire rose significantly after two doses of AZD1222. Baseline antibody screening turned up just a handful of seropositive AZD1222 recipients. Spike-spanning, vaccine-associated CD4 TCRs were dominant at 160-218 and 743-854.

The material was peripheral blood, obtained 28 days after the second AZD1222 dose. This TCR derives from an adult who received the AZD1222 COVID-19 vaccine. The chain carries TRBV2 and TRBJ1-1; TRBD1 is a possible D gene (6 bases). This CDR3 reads CASSRQDTEAFF. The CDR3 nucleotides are TGTGCCAGCAGTAGACAGGACACTGAAGCTTTCTTT.